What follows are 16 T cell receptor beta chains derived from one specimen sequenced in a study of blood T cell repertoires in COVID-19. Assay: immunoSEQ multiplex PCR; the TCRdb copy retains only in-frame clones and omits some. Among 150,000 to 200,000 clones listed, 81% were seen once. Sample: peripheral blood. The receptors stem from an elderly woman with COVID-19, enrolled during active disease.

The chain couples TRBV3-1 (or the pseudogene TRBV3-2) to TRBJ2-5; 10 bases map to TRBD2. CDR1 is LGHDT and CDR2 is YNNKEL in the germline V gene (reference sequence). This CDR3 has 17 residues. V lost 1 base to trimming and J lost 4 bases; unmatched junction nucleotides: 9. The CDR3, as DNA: TGTGCCAGCAGCCAAGTAGGAGGACTAGCGGAGAGAGAGACCCAGTACTTC. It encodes CASSQVGGLAERETQYF.

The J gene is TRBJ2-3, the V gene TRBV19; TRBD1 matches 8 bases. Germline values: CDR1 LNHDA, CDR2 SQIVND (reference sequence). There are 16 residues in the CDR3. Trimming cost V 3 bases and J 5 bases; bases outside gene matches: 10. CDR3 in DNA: TGTGCCAGTAGTATGGCCCAGGGGGCCCCGGGAGATACGCAGTATTTT. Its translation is CASSMAQGAPGDTQYF.

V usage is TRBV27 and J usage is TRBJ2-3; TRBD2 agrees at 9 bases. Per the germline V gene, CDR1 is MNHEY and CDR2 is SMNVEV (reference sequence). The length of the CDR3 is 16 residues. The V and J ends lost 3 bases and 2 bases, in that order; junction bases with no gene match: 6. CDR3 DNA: TGTGCCAGCAGTTTCTCCCTAGCGGGATTCACAGATACGCAGTATTTT. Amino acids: CASSFSLAGFTDTQYF.

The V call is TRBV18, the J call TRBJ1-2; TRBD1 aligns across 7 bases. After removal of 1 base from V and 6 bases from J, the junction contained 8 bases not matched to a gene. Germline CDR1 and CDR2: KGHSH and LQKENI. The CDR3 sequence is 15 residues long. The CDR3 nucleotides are TGTGCCAGCTCACCACAGGGGGCAGGGACCCATGGCTACACCTTC. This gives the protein CASSPQGAGTHGYTF.

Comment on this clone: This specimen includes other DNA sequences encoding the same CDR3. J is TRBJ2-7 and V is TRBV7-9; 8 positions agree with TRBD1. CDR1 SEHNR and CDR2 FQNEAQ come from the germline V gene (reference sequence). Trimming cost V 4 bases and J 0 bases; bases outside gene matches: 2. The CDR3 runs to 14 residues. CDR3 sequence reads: CASSWTGPSYEQYF. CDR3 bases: TGTGCCAGCAGCTGGACAGGGCCCTCCTACGAGCAGTACTTC.

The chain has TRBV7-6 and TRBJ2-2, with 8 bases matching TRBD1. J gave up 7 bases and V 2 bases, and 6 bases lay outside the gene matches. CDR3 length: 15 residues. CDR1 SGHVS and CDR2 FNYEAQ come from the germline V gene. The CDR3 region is CASSLSTGGRGELFF. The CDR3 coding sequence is TGTGCCAGCAGCTTAAGCACAGGGGGTCGCGGGGAGCTGTTTTTT.

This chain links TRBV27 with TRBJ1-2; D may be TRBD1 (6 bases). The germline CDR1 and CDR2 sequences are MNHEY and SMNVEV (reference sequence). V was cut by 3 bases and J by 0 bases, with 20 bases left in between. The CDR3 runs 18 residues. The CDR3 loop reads CASSFITPTGSANYGYTF. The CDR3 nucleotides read TGTGCCAGCAGTTTTATTACCCCGACAGGATCTGCTAACTATGGCTACACCTTC.

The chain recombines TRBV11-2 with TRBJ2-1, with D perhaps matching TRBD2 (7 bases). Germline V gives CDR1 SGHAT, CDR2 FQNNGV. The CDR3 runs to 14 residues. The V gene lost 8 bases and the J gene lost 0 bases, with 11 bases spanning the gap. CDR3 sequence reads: CASEGGSSYNEQFF. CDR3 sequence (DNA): TGTGCCAGCGAGGGGGGGAGCTCCTACAATGAGCAGTTCTTC.

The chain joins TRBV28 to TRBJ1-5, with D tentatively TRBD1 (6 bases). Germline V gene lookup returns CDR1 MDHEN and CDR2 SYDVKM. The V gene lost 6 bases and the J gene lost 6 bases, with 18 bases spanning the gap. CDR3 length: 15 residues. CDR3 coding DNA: TGTGCCAGCAGCCTAACCTCAGGGGTCGGTCAGCCCCAGCATTTT. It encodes CASSLTSGVGQPQHF.

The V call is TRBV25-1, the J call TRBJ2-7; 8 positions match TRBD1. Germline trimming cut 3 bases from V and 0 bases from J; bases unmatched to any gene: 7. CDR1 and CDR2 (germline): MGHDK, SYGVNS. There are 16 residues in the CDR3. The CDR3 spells CASSEWTGSNSYEQYF. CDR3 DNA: TGTGCCAGCAGTGAGTGGACAGGGTCGAACTCCTACGAGCAGTACTTC.

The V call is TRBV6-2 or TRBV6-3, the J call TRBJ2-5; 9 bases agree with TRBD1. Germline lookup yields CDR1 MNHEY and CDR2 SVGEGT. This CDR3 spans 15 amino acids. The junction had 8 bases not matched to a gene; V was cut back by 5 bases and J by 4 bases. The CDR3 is CASSANRGRGETQYF. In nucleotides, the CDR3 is TGTGCCAGCAGTGCCAACAGGGGGCGAGGAGAGACCCAGTACTTC.

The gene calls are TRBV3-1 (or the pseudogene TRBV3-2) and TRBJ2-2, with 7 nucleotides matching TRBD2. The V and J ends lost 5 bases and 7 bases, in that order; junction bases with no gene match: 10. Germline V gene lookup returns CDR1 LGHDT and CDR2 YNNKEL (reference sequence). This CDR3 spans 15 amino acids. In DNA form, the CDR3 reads TGTGCCAGCAGCGATACAGGACTAGATCACGGGGAGCTGTTTTTT. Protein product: CASSDTGLDHGELFF.

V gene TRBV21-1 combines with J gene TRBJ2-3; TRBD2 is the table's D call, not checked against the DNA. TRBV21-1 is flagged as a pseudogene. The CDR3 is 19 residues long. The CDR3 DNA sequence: TGTGCCAGCACTCACCGGACTAGCGGGAGACGCCTACTCACAGATACGCAGTATTTT. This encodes CASTHRTSGRRLLTDTQYF.

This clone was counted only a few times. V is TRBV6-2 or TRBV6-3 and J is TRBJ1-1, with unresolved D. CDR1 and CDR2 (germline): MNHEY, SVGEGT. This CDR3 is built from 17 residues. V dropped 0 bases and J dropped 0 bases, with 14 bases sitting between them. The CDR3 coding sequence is TGTGCCAGCAGTTACTCCGACACCGGTATGATGAACACTGAAGCTTTCTTT. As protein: CASSYSDTGMMNTEAFF.

The CDR3 region is CASSLGRGRTNEKLFF. The DNA of the CDR3 is TGTGCCAGCAGCTTGGGCAGGGGGAGAACTAATGAAAAACTGTTTTTT. The chain links TRBV5-4 to TRBJ1-4; 7 nucleotides align to TRBD1. The CDR3 totals 16 residues. Unmatched junction bases numbered 3, after V lost 0 bases and J lost 1 base. CDR1 and CDR2 from the germline V gene are SGHNT and YYREEE (reference sequence). The variable domain in full, with the rest retrieved from reference TRBV5-4 and TRBJ1-4, is ETGVTQSPTHLIKTRGQQVTLRCSSQSGHNTVSWYQQALGQGPQFIFQYYREEENGRGNFPPRFSGLQFPNYSSELNVNALELDDSALYLCASSLGRGRTNEKLFFGSGTQLSVL.

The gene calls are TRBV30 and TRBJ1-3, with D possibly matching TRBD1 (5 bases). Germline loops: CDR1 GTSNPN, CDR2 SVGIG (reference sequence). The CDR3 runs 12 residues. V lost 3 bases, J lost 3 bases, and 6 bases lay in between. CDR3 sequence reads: CAWRDIGNTIYF. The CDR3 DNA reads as TGTGCCTGGAGGGACATTGGAAACACCATATATTTT.